This T cell receptor (beta chain) was found in a study of cytomegalovirus exposure and HLA in healthy donors (dated by TCRdb to the late 2010s). Describing the broader study: An earlier analysis of approximately 550 of the donors reported about 250 Gb of sequence data and more than 90 million unique TCR beta sequences from about 200 million T cells. An early release that covered roughly 600 HLA-typed donors contained approximately 320 gigabases of sequencing data and tens of millions of unique TCR sequences. Of the 350 to 450 genotyped donors, 65% to 90% fell in the genetic ancestry cluster associated with self-reported Caucasian donors. The study aimed to test whether signatures of past pathogen exposure could be identified by cataloging public T cell receptors. The T cell repertoires of 700 or so subjects were profiled by immunosequencing and related to cytomegalovirus serostatus. A separate validation cohort of 90 to 150 different subjects was used in addition to the roughly 620-subject first cohort. To predict cytomegalovirus infection status, the study brought together high-throughput TCR immunosequencing, statistical association of individual TCRs with disease status, and machine learning. A later analysis re-analyzed previously published TCR beta repertoires from roughly 600 donors and added high-resolution HLA genotyping to study TCR occurrence patterns. The later analysis used no new phenotypic data to find candidate immune exposures, relying instead on TCR beta sequences and their occurrence across donors. To decide whether each TCR beta V gene segment behaved as functional or pseudogenic, an earlier analysis of fewer than 750 of the donors relied on high-throughput TCR beta sequencing. Donor age, sex, ethnicity and CMV serostatus were compiled alongside the repertoire data. In a later genetic analysis, genome-wide SNP genotypes for about three fifths of the roughly 670 donors were used, and that subset was treated as a discovery cohort. All discovery cohort repertoires had been generated on a single sequencing platform. HLA typing included class I and class II loci at four-digit resolution. The number of donors typed differed by locus, with roughly 620-640 for A, B, C, DRB1 and DQB1, 522 for DQA1, over 600 for DPA1, and around 460 for DPB1. About five DR-DQ haplotypes were handled as single units for association and clustering, since linkage in the cohort was strong. Among roughly 400 genotyped donors of the cohort, an average of approximately 240,000 unique TCR beta nucleotide sequences were sequenced per donor, roughly a sixth of them non-productive.

Remarks on this clone: No cognate antigen has been identified for it.

V ends up 5 bases short and J 5 bases short, with an unmatched junction base count of 4. There are 15 amino acids in the CDR3, from cysteine to phenylalanine inclusive. Kept here is only the CDR3 DNA, which spans 45 bases and is read in frame from base 1. From the germline V gene, CDR1 is MNHEY and CDR2 is SVGAGI. Libraries came from the immunoSEQ multiplex PCR assay. The multiplex PCR relied on a mix of 60 forward primers for TCR Vbeta segments and 13 reverse primers for TCR Jbeta segments. The CDR3 region of rearranged TCR beta genes was amplified from genomic DNA by a multiplex PCR assay. The Illumina HiSeq System was used to sequence the amplified TCR beta libraries as 87-base-pair reads. Under the source paper's analysis protocol: A later analysis counted some 74 million unique TCR beta chains across the 550 to 800 repertoires, and some 11 million of these chains were shared by at least two donors. Raw reads were error-corrected and collapsed into unique sequences with a nearest-neighbor algorithm that merged closely related sequences to remove PCR and sequencing errors. Alignment of CDR3 sequences to IMGT reference sequences was used to assign V, D and J gene segments. Each retained sequence needed at least a six-nucleotide match to both a V gene segment and a J gene segment. Rearrangements were classified as productive when the CDR3 lacked stop codons and remained in frame with V and J, and all other rearrangements were classified as non-productive. CDR3 was defined by IMGT convention, running from the second conserved V-encoded cysteine to the conserved J-encoded phenylalanine. The earlier analysis of a few hundred of the donors excluded any sequence lacking an unambiguous match to a single V gene segment. In an earlier analysis of roughly 500 of the donors, V segments were called functional above 56.7% productive rearrangements and were called segregating when the between-donor standard deviation exceeded 5%. A statistical classification framework was developed to diagnose cytomegalovirus status using the catalog of TCR beta chain sequences. In a later analysis, TCR nucleotide sequences were compared against IMGT/GENE-DB human TR gene sequences so that V and J genes could be assigned. Using the TCRdist pipeline, a later analysis assigned CDR3 sequences along with most-parsimonious VDJ recombination scenarios. In a later analysis, each TCR beta chain was defined by its CDR3 amino acid sequence together with its V-gene family, and reads lacking a unique V-gene family were excluded. A later analysis removed 450 to 600 highly shared, low-generation-probability nucleotide sequences to deal with suspected cross-contamination and a sequencing artifact. A later analysis calculated a clonal expansion index for each public chain from normalized within-repertoire ranks of inferred template counts. In a later analysis, generation probabilities were computed using a VDJ recombination model fitted to out-of-frame rearrangements, and the results were checked against IGoR. Hypergeometric tests were used in a later analysis to score TCR-TCR, TCR-HLA and TCR-CMV co-occurrence, with a repertoire-size bias correction applied to the TCR pairs. A later analysis estimated false discovery rates by permuting HLA or CMV assignments 20 times. In a later analysis, co-occurring TCRs were grouped using DBSCAN, and TCRdist sequence similarity was added for clustering within HLA-allele-positive subsets. Repertoires with fewer than 30,000 or more than 120,000 public chains, plus five repertoires with anomalous nucleotide sharing, were excluded from co-occurrence clustering. TCRdb took this table from immuneACCESS and kept in-frame rearrangements with V and J called. Such tables lack part of the clones; where checked against another copy, unresolved V genes explain under half of the gap, and the rest is unexplained. The DNA gave D and trimming, while V, J and clone size come from that table. Per the sample table, the count is some 41,000 clones. Of the sample, 5% to 8% falls within the top ten clones.

The cohort was made up of several hundred healthy bone marrow donors. At the time of sampling, every cohort member was nominally healthy, though immune exposures that went unrecorded were likely present. The donor tested CMV seronegative, placing the donor among the roughly 400 seronegative members of the cohort. A peripheral blood sample was collected from each donor, and TCR beta sequencing was performed on peripheral blood mononuclear cells. The Qiagen DNeasy Blood Extraction Kit was used to extract genomic DNA from the blood cell samples. Findings and caveats that apply to the study as a whole: The classifier was reported to diagnose cytomegalovirus status with high specificity and sensitivity in both the original cohort and the validation cohort. Across donors, most TCR sequences were observed very rarely, whereas some public TCRs were present in many individuals. A total of 150 or so TCR beta chains were listed by the study as associated with cytomegalovirus. Correlated functional status among segregating V segments might reflect linkage disequilibrium, but an unknown experimental factor could not be ruled out. In a later genetic analysis, a missense DCLRE1C variant was associated with V-gene and J-gene trimming of TCR beta chains, and the association was replicated in an independent cohort. The 87-base-pair reads could not distinguish some IMGT-functional V segments, including TRBV6-2 and TRBV6-3, so those segments were excluded. According to a later analysis, most CMV-associated TCR beta chains appeared to be HLA-restricted, and the HLA associations seemed to be driven largely by CMV exposure. Because HLA typing was unavailable for some donors at each locus, only the typed subset was used in association tests. A later genetic analysis reported fewer N-insertions in productive TCRs among donors in an Asian-associated ancestry cluster than the roughly 700-donor mean. A further reported finding was that TCR beta sequences accurately predicted the HLA-A and HLA-B alleles for most subjects in the first cohort. It was suggested by the authors that the approach could potentially be generalized to other disease states and immunological phenotypes. The presence/absence analyses assumed that sequencing depth was roughly uniform across donors, and that assumption may not be true. Specific HLA alleles were associated with about 17,000 TCR beta sequences at a false discovery rate of 0.05 in a later analysis. The earlier analysis of approximately 560 of the donors excluded approximately 17 rarely observed V segments, including chromosome 9 orphons, because counts were too low. When HLA alleles, especially DR and DQ, strongly co-occurred, TCR associations were difficult to assign to individual alleles. In a later analysis, HLA-associated TCR beta chains were found to be more clonally expanded and to have lower generation probabilities than equally common non-associated chains. A later analysis reported that several top co-occurrence clusters appeared linked to parvovirus B19, influenza, CMV and Epstein-Barr virus. The only immune exposure information available for the cohort was CMV serostatus. Broadly in line with IMGT annotations, most TCR beta V segments showed up in productive rearrangements about 87% or about 30% of the time in an earlier analysis of roughly 590 of the donors. A cluster of highly shared sequence variants was judged likely to be a technical artifact of the sequencing pipeline. According to a later analysis, TCR association rates differed among HLA loci, with DRB1 alleles showing the most associated TCRs and HLA-C alleles showing the fewest. The cohort was sequenced for TCR beta chains only, and without alpha or paired-chain data the features that could be detected were limited. In vitro tests confirmed that three of the cytomegalovirus-associated TCR beta chains recognize cytomegalovirus antigens.

The receptor chain draws on TRBV6-5 and TRBJ2-1; 12 central nucleotides agree with TRBD2. The sequencing input was PBMCs. The clonotype comes from a man younger than 40 in good health and CMV-seronegative. The DNA is TGTGCCAGCAGTCCGCTAGCGGGGGGGGACAATGAGCAGTTCTTC. This encodes CASSPLAGGDNEQFF.